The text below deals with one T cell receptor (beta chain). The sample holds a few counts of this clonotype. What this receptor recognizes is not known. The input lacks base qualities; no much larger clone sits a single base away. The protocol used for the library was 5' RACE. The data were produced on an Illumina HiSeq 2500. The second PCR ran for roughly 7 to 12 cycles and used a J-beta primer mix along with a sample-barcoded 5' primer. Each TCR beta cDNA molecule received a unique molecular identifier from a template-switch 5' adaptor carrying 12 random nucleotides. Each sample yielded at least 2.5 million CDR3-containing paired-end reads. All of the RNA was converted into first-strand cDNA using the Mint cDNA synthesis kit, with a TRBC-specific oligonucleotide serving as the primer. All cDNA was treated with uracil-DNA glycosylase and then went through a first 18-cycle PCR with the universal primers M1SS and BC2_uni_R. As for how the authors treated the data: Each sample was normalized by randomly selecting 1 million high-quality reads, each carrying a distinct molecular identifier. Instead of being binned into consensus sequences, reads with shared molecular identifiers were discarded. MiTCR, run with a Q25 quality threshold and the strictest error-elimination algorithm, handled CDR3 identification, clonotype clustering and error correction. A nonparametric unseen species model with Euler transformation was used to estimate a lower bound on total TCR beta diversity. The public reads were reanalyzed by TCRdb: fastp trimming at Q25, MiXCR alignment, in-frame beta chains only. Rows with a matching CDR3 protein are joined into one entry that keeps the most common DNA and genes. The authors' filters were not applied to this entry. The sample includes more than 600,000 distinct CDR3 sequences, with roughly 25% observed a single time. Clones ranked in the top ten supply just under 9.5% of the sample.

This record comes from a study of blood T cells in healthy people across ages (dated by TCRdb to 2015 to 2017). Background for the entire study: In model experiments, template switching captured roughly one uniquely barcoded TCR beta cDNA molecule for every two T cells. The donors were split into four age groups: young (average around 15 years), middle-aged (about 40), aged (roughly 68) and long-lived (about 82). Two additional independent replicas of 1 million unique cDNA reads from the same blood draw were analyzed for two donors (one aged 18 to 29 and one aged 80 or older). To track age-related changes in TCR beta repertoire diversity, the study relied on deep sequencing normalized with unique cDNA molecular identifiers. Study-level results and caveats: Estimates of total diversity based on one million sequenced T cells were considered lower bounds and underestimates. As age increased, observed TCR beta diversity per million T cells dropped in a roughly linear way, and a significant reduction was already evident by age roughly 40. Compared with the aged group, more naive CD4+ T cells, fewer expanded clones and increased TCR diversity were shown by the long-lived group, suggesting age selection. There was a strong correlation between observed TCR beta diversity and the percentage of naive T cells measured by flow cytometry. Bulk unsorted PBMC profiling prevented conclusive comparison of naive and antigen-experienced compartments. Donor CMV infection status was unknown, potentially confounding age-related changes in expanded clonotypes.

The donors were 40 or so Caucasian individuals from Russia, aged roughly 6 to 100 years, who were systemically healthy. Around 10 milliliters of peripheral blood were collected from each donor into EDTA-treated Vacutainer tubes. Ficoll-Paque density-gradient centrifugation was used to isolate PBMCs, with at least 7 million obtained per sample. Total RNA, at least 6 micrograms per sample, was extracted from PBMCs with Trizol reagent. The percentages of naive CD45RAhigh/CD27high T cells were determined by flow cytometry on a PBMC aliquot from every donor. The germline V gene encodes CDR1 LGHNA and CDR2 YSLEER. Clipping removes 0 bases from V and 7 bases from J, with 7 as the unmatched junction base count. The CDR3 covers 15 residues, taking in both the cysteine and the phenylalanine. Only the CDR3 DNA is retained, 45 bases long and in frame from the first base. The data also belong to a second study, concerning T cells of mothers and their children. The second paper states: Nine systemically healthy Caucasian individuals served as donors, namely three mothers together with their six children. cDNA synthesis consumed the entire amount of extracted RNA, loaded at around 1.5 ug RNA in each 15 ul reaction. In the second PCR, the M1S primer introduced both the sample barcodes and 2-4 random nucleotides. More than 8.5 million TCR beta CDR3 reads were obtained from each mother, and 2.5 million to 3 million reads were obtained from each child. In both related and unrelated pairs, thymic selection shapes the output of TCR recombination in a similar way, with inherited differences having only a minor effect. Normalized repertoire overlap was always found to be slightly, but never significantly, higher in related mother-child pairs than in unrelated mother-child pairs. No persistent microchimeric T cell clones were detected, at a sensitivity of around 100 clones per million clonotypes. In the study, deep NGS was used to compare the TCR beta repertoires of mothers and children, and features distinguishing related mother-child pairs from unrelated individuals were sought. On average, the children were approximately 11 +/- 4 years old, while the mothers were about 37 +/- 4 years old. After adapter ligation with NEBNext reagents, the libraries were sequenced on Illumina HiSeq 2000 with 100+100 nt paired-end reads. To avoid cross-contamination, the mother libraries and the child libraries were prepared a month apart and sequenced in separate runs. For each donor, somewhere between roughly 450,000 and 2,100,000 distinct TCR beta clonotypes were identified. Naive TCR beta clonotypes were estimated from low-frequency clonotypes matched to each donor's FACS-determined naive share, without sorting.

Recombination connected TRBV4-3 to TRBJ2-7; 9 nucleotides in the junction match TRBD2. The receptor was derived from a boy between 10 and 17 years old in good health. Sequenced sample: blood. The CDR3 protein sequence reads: CASSQDAGGPREQYF. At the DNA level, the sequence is TGCGCCAGCAGCCAAGACGCGGGGGGGCCGAGGGAGCAGTACTTC.